The present T cell receptor (beta chain) was sequenced within a study of cytomegalovirus exposure and HLA in healthy donors. Study overall: Earlier, almost 120 million unique TCR beta sequences were recovered from 200 million or so T cells by an analysis. A preliminary data release comprised 70 million to 95 million unique TCRs obtained from HLA-typed donors.

The PCR employed 60 Vbeta primers together with 13 Jbeta primers. The repertoire was sequenced with immunoSEQ multiplex PCR; TCRdb's copy has only in-frame clones and lacks some. The sample carries approximately 110,000 clones, 73% recorded once. This CDR3 is built from 15 residues. The V gene's germline CDR1 is LNHDA and CDR2 SQIVND (reference sequence). Trimming cost V 6 bases and J 0 bases, with 14 bases left between them. The chain employs TRBV19 and TRBJ1-1; D unclear. Sequencing used PBMCs. This TCR came from a man in his fifties or sixties in good health and CMV-seropositive. The CDR3 sequence is CASRKQREMNTEAFF. As DNA, the CDR3 is TGTGCCAGTAGAAAACAGAGGGAGATGAACACTGAAGCTTTCTTT.